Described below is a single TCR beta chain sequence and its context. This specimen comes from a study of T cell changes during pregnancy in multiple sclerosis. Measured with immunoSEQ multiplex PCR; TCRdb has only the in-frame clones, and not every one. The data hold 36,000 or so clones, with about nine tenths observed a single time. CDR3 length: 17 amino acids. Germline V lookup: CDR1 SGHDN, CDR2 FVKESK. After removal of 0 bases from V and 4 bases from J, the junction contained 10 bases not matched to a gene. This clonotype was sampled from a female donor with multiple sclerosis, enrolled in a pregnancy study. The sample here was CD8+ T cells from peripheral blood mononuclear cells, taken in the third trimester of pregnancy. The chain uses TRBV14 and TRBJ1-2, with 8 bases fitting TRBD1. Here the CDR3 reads CASSQDRRQGRAYGYTF. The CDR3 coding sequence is TGTGCCAGCAGCCAAGACCGGAGACAGGGGAGAGCCTATGGCTACACCTTC.